This entry concerns a single T cell receptor beta chain. TCRdb's copy holds only in-frame clones and misses some; the assay was immunoSEQ multiplex PCR. Among approximately 300,000 clones, around 90% were seen once, and the ten largest hold 6.3%. CDR3 length: 15 amino acids. V lost 6 bases to trimming and J lost 0 bases, with 12 bases between them. Germline lookup yields CDR1 SEHNR and CDR2 FQNEAQ (reference sequence). The sample originates from a study of blood T cell repertoires in COVID-19. Overall study: Nucleic acid was either cDNA or gDNA, and it came from T cells, B-cell-depleted T cells, or PBMCs.

The specimen was peripheral blood. V usage is TRBV7-9 and J usage is TRBJ2-1, with D tentatively TRBD1 (6 bases). The origin of this receptor is a woman aged 50 to 60 with COVID-19, enrolled during active disease. Here the CDR3 reads CASSWGRGSYNEQFF. CDR3 nucleotides: TGTGCCAGCAGTTGGGGCAGGGGCTCCTACAATGAGCAGTTCTTC.